This TCR beta chain was recorded in a study of blood T cell repertoires in COVID-19 (dated by TCRdb to about 2020). About the study as a whole: Samples covering the acute and convalescent phases of COVID-19 were provided by collaborators in the United States, Italy and Spain. The dataset comprised deeply sampled blood TCRbeta repertoires from subjects exposed to, actively infected with, or recovered from COVID-19. Nearly every sample came with metadata listing a de-identified subject ID, COVID-19 status, age in years and sex. The repertoires were made available in a free public database intended to serve as a resource for research on the immune response to SARS-CoV-2. Samples were obtained from the ongoing ImmuneRACE study (first 160 participants) and from over 1,000 subjects provided by 6 global collaborators. HLA class I and class II types, where available, came from metadata supplied by the sample provider rather than from assay-based typing. The prospective study material was composed of cDNA or gDNA derived from T cells, B-cell-depleted T cells, or PBMCs. Paper-wide results and their limitations: How much clinical and demographic metadata was included differed by source and by participant, and the metadata was provided uncurated.

CDR1 and CDR2, looked up from the germline V gene, are SGHRS and YFSETQ. Including the terminal cysteine and phenylalanine, the CDR3 comprises 13 residues. Of all the DNA, just the CDR3 is kept, 39 bases in frame from base 1. V lost 6 bases and J lost 2 bases; the stretch between them is 11 bases long. The collaborating institutions used their own protocols to collect whole blood in K2EDTA tubes. For TCRbeta analysis, collaborator samples were shipped as frozen whole blood, as isolated PBMCs, or as DNA extracted from either sample type. The immunoSEQ Assay, a bias-controlled multiplex PCR, was used to amplify TCRbeta CDR3 regions from genomic DNA. The authors' analysis ran thus. The number of nucleated cells in each sample was estimated from the amplification of reference gene primers within the assay. To quantify the absolute abundance of each unique TCRbeta CDR3 rearrangement, sequence reads were collapsed and filtered. Productive Simpson clonality was computed per sample as the square root of Simpson's diversity index over productive rearrangements. This immuneACCESS table, as held by TCRdb, lists in-frame sequences with V and J called but not all clones. Of the missing ones, under half trace to an unresolved V gene in checked studies; the others have no known cause. The V and J calls and clone size were taken over from that table, and D and trimming were inferred from the DNA. The sample profile shows 140,000 to 150,000 clones; nearly 90% of them were found once. 1.5% to 2% of the sample is in the top ten clones.

Comment on this clone: Its recognized antigen is unknown. Base qualities are not recorded, but no much larger clone differs from it by a single base.

This TCR was recovered from a man in his 70s with acute or convalescent COVID-19. The V and J segments used are TRBV5-1 and TRBJ2-5, with a weak D call of TRBD2 (5 bases match). Source material: peripheral blood. This receptor carries the CDR3 CASKASPQETQYF. The DNA sequence reads TGCGCCAGCAAGGCTAGCCCTCAAGAGACCCAGTACTTC.